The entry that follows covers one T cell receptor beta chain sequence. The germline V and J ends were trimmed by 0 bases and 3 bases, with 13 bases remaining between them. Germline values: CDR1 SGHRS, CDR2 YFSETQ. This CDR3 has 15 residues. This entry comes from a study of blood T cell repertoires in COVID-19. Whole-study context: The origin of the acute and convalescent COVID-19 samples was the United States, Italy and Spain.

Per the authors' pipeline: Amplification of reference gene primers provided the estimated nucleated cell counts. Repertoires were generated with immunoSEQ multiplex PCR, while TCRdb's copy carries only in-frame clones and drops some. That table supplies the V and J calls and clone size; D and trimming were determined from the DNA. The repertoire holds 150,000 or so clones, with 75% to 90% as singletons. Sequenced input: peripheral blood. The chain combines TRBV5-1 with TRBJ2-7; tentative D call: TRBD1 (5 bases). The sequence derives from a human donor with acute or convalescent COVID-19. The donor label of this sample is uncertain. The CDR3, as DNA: TGCGCCAGCAGCTTGGGATCGGCAGGGAACTACGAGCAGTACTTC. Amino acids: CASSLGSAGNYEQYF. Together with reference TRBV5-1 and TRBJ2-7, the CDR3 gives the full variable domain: KAGVTQTPRYLIKTRGQQVTLSCSPISGHRSVSWYQQTPGQGLQFLFEYFSETQRNKGNFPGRFSGRQFSNSRSEMNVSTLELGDSALYLCASSLGSAGNYEQYFGPGTRLTVT.